This paragraph covers one T cell receptor (beta chain) sequence. With V trimmed by 7 bases and J by 2 bases, 10 bases remained unmatched. The CDR3 runs 16 residues. Germline V lookup: CDR1 SQVTM, CDR2 ANQGSEA. The sample belongs to a study of blood T cell repertoires in COVID-19. As for the study in general: The United States, Italy and Spain supplied acute and convalescent COVID-19 samples.

Per the original methods: It was from reference gene primer amplification that nucleated cell counts were estimated. Here immunoSEQ multiplex PCR was the method, and the copy in TCRdb shows in-frame clones only, minus some. V, J and clone size reflect that table, while D and trimming were determined from the DNA. The sample consists of 300,000 to 400,000 clones, around 86% of them appearing once. The chain combines TRBV29-1 with TRBJ2-3, with 12 bases identical to TRBD2. This receptor was identified in a human donor in a cohort sampled during active COVID-19. The sample taken for sequencing was peripheral blood. CDR3 amino acids: CSAGRTSGEFTDTQYF. The CDR3 DNA reads TGCAGCGCCGGGCGGACTAGCGGGGAATTCACAGATACGCAGTATTTT.